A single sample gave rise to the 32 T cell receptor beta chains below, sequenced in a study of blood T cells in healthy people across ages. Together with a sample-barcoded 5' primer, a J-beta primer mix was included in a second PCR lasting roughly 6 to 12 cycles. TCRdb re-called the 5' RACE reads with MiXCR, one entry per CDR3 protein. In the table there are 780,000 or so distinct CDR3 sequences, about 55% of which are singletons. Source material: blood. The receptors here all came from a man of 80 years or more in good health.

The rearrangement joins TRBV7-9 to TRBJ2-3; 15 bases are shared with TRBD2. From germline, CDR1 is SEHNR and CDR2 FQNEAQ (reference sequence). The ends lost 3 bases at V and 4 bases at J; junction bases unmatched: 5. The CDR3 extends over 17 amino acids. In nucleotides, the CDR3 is TGTGCCAGCAGCTTTTACGGACTAGCGGGAGGGGCAGATACGCAGTATTTT. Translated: CASSFYGLAGGADTQYF.

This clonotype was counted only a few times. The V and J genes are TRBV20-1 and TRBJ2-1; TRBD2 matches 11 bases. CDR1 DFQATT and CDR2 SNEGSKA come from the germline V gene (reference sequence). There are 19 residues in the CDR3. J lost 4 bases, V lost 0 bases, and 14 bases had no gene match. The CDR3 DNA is TGCAGTGCTAGAGATATCGGGATAGCGGGAGGGAAAGGGTACAATGAGCAGTTCTTC. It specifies CSARDIGIAGGKGYNEQFF.

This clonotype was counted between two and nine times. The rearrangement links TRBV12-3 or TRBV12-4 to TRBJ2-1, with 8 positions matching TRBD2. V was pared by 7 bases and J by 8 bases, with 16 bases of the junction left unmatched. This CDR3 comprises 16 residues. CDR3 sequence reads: CASTPWAGGSRHEQFF. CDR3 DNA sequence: TGTGCCAGCACCCCATGGGCGGGAGGTTCCCGTCATGAGCAGTTCTTC.

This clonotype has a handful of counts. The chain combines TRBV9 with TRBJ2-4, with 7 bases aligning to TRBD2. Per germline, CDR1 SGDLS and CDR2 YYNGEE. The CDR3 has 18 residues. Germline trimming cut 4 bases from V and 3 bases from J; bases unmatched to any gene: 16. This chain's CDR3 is CASSPLGGGGLGKNIQYF. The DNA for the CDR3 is TGTGCCAGCAGCCCCTTAGGCGGGGGAGGGTTGGGCAAAAACATTCAGTACTTC.

CDR3 amino acids: CSATNPSGTHRYAYF. CDR3 sequence (DNA): TGCAGTGCAACCAACCCAAGCGGAACCCACAGATACGCGTATTTT. The chain couples TRBV20-1 to TRBJ2-3; D perhaps matches TRBD2 (5 bases). This CDR3 has 15 residues. Germline CDR1 and CDR2: DFQATT and SNEGSKA (reference sequence). V gave up 6 bases and J gave up 14 bases, with 30 bases separating them.

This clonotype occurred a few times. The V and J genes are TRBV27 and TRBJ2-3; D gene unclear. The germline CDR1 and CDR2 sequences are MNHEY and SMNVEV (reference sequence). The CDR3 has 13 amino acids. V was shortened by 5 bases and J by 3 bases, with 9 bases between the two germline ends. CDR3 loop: CASSPPKTDTQYF. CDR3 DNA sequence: TGTGCCAGCAGTCCCCCCAAAACAGATACGCAGTATTTT.

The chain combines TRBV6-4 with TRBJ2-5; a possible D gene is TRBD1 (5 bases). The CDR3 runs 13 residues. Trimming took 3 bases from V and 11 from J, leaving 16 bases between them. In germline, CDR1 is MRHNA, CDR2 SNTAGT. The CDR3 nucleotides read TGTGCCAGCAGTGATTTCGGAAGGGGTCAGCAGTACTTC. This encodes CASSDFGRGQQYF.

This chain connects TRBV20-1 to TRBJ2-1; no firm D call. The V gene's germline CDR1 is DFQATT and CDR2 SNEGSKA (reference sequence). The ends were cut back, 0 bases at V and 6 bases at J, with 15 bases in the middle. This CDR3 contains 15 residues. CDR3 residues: CSAREETRIFNEQFF. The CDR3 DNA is TGCAGTGCTAGAGAAGAGACTCGCATTTTCAATGAGCAGTTCTTC.

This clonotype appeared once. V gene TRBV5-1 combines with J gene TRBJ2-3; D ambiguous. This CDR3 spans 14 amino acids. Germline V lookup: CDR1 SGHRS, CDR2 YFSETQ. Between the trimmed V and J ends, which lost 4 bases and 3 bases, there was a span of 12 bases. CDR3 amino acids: CASSVARDTDTQYF. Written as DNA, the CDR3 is TGCGCCAGCAGCGTGGCTCGAGATACAGATACGCAGTATTTT.

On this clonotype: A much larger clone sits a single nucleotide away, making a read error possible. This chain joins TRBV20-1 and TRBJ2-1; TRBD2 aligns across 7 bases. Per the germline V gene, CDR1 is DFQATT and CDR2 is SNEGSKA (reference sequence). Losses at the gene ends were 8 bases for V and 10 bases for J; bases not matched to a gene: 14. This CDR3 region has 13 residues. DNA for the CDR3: TGCAGTCTAACAACTAGCGAACCCTACGAGCAGTTCTTC. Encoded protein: CSLTTSEPYEQFF.

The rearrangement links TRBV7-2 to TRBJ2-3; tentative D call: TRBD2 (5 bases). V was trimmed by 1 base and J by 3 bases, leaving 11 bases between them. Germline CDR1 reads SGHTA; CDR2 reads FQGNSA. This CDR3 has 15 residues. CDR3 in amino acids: CASSLVAEGTDTQYF. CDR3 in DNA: TGTGCCAGCAGCTTAGTAGCCGAGGGTACAGATACGCAGTATTTT.

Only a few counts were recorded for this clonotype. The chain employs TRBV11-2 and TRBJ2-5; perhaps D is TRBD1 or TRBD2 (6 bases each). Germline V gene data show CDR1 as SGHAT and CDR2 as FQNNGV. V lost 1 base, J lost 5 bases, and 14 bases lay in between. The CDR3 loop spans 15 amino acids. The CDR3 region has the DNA TGTGCCAGCAGCTTAGGAGGGGGGCCGGGGGAGACCCAGTACTTC. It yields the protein CASSLGGGPGETQYF.

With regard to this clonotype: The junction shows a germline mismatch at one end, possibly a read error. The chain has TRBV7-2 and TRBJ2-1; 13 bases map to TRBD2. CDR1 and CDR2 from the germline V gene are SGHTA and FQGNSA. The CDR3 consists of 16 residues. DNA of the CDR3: TGTGCCAGCAGCTCGAGACTAGCGGGAGGATACAGTGAGCAGTTCTTC. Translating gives CASSSRLAGGYSEQFF. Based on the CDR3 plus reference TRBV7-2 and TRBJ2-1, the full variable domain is GAGVSQSPSNKVTEKGKDVELRCDPISGHTALYWYRQSLGQGLEFLIYFQGNSAPDKSGLPSDRFSAERTGGSVSTLTIQRTQQEDSAVYLCASSSRLAGGYSEQFFGPGTRLTVL.

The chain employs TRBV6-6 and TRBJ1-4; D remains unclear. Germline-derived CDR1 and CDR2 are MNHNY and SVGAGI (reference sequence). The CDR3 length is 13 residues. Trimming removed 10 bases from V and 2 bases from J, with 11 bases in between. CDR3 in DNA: TGTGCCACCCGCCGAGGGACTAATGAAAAACTGTTTTTT. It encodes CATRRGTNEKLFF.

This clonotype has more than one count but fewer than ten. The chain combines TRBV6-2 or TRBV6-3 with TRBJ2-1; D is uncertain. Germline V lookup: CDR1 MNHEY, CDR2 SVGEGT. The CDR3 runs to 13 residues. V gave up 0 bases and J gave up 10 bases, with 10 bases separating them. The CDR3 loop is CASSYSRRNEQFF. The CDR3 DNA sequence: TGTGCCAGCAGTTACTCGAGAAGAAACGAGCAGTTCTTC.

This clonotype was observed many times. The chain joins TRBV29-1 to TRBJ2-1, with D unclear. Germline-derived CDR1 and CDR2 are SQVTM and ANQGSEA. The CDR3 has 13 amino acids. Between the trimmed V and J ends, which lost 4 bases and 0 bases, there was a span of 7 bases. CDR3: CSVGPSSYNEQFF. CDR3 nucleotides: TGCAGCGTTGGGCCCAGCTCCTACAATGAGCAGTTCTTC.

CDR3 nucleotides: TGCAGTGCTAGAGTTCGTAGCGGGAGAACCCAGTACTTC. It is translated as CSARVRSGRTQYF. The chain carries TRBV20-1 and TRBJ2-5, with TRBD2 identical over 9 bases. The CDR3 extends over 13 amino acids. Germline loops: CDR1 DFQATT, CDR2 SNEGSKA (reference sequence). Unmatched junction bases numbered 5, after V lost 1 base and J lost 8 bases.

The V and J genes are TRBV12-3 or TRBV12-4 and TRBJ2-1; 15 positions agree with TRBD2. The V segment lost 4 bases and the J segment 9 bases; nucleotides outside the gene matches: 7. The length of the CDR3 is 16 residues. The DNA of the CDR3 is TGTGCCAGCAGTTCGCCCCGGACTAGCGGGAGGGGTGAGCAGTTCTTC. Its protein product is CASSSPRTSGRGEQFF.

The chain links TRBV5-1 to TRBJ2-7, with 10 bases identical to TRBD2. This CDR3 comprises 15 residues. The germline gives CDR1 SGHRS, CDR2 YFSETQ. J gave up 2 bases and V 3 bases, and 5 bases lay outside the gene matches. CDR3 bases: TGCGCCAGCAGCTATCAGCGGGAGGGCCCCTACGAGCAGTACTTC. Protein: CASSYQREGPYEQYF.

DNA of the CDR3: TGTGCCAGCAGTGTTGGGACAGGGTACACAGATACGCAGTATTTT. This sequence encodes CASSVGTGYTDTQYF. The chain uses TRBV6-4 and TRBJ2-3; the match to TRBD1 covers 9 bases. Germline assignment: CDR1 MRHNA and CDR2 SNTAGT. The V gene end was trimmed by 4 bases and the J gene end by 2 bases; junction bases not matched to a gene: 4. The length of the CDR3 is 15 residues.

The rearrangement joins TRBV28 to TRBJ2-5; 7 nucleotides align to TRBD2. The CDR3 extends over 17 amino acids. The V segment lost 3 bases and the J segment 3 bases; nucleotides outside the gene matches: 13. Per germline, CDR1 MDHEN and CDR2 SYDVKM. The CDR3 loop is CASSLARILAIEETQYF. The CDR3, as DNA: TGTGCCAGCAGTTTGGCACGGATACTAGCGATAGAAGAGACCCAGTACTTC.

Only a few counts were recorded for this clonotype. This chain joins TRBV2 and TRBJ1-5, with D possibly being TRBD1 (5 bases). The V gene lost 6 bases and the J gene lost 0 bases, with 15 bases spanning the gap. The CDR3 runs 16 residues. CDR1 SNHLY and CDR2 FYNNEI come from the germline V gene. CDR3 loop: CASSGVEGNSNQPQHF. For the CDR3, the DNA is TGTGCCAGCAGCGGGGTGGAGGGGAATAGCAATCAGCCCCAGCATTTT.

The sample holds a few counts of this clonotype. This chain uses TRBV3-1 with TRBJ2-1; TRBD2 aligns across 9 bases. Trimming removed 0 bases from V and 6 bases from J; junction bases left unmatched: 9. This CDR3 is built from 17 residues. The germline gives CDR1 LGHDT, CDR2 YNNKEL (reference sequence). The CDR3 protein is CASSQETLAGLGNEQFF. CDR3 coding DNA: TGTGCCAGCAGCCAAGAAACCCTAGCGGGATTGGGCAATGAGCAGTTCTTC.

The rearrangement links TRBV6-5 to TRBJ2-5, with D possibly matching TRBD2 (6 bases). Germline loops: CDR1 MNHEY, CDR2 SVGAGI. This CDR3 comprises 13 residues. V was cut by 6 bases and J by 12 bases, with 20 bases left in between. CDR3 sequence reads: CASSPAPGGRKYF. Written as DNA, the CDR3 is TGTGCCAGCAGCCCAGCCCCCGGGGGAAGGAAGTACTTC.

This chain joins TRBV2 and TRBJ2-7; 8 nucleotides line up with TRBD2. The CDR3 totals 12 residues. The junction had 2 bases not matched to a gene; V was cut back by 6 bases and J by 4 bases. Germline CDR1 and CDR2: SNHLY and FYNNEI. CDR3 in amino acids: CASRASGYEQYF. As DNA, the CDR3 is TGTGCCAGCAGGGCTAGCGGGTACGAGCAGTACTTC.

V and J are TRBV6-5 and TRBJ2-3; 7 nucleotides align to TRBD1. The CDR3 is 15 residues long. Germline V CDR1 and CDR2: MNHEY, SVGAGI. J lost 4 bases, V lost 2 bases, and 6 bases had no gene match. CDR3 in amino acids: CASSYGAGGSDTQYF. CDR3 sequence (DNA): TGTGCCAGCAGTTACGGGGCAGGGGGTTCAGATACGCAGTATTTT.

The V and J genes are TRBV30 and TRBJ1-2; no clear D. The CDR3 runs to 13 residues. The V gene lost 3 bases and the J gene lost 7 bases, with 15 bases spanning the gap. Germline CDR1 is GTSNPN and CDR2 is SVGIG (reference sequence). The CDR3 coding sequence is TGTGCCTGGAGGGAAGTGGGAGCTGGTGGCTACACCTTC. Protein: CAWREVGAGGYTF. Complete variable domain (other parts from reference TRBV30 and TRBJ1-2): SQTIHQWPATLVQPVGSPLSLECTVEGTSNPNLYWYRQAAGRGLQLLFYSVGIGQISSEVPQNLSASRPQDRQFILSSKKLLLSDSGFYLCAWREVGAGGYTFGSGTRLTVV.

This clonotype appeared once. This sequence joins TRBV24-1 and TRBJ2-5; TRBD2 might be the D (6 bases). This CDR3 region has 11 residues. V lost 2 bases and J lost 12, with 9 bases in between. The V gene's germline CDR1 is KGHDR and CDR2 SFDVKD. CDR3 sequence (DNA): TGTGCCACCAGTGATTCGGGGGTCGAGTACTTC. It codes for CATSDSGVEYF.

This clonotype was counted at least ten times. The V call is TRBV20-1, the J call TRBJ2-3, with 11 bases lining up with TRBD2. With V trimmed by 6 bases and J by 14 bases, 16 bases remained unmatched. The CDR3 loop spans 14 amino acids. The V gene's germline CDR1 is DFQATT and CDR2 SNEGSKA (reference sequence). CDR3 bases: TGCAGTGCCACACTAGCGGGAGTAGACAGATACGCGTATTTT. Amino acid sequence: CSATLAGVDRYAYF.

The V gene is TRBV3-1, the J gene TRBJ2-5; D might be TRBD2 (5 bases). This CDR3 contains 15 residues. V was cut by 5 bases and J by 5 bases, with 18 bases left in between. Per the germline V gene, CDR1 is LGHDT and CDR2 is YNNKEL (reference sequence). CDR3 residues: CASSGRIGGRETQYF. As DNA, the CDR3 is TGTGCCAGCAGCGGACGAATAGGAGGAAGGGAGACCCAGTACTTC.

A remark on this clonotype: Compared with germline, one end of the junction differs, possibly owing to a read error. CDR3 sequence: CTSSFVGRGPPTDTQYF. The CDR3 DNA reads as TGTACCAGCAGCTTCGTGGGCAGGGGCCCACCCACAGATACGCAGTATTTT. J is TRBJ2-3 and V is TRBV28; possible D gene TRBD1, 6 bases. This CDR3 is 17 amino acids long. Germline V gene lookup returns CDR1 MDHEN and CDR2 SYDVKM. The full variable domain, in which reference TRBV28 and TRBJ2-3 provide the parts outside the CDR3, is DVKVTQSSRYLVKRTGEKVFLECVQDMDHENMFWYRQDPGLGLRLIYFSYDVKMKEKGDIPEGYSVSREKKERFSLILESASTNQTSMYLCTSSFVGRGPPTDTQYFGPGTRLTVL.

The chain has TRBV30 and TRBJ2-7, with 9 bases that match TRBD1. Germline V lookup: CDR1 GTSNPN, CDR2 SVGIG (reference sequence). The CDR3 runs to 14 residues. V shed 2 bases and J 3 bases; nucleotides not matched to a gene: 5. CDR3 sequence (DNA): TGTGCCTGGAGTAAGGACAGGGGAAGCTACGAGCAGTACTTC. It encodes CAWSKDRGSYEQYF. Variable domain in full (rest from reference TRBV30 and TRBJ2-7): SQTIHQWPATLVQPVGSPLSLECTVEGTSNPNLYWYRQAAGRGLQLLFYSVGIGQISSEVPQNLSASRPQDRQFILSSKKLLLSDSGFYLCAWSKDRGSYEQYFGPGTRLTVT.